The 12 T cell receptor beta chains in this list originate from one sample, sequenced in a study of tumor-infiltrating lymphocytes in primary liver carcinoma. The investigators made TCR beta cDNA from approximately 0.5 ug total RNA, using a constant-region primer. Slightly modified ARM-PCR with three nested multiplex PCR rounds yielded TCR beta libraries. It was with TRBV1-TRBV30 forward primers and a C-beta reverse primer that the first two PCR rounds were run, at around 10 cycles each. TCRdb fed the multiplex PCR reads into MiXCR, producing one record per CDR3 protein. The table includes 99,000 or so distinct CDR3 sequences, more than 60% detected once. The roughly 17-31 mg bulk tissue piece was not sorted before simultaneous RNA and DNA extraction. The sample comprised liver tumor tissue from sampling region 5. The subset is: tumor region T5, tumor centre. The receptor source for this set is a woman in her sixties or seventies with primary liver carcinoma and hepatitis B virus infection.

Remarks on this clonotype: Mismatch with germline at one junction end may stem from a read error. The chain links TRBV12-3 or TRBV12-4 to TRBJ2-1; D may be TRBD2 (5 bases). The CDR3 contains 14 residues. Here the CDR3 DNA reads TGTACCAGCACAGATCAGTGGGAGAGCAATGAGCACTTCTTC. This translates into CTSTDQWESNEHFF.

As concerns this clonotype: Relative to the germline gene, one junction end is altered; a read error may explain this. This chain links TRBV11-1 with TRBJ2-3; TRBD2 matches 7 bases. Germline loops: CDR1 SGHAT, CDR2 FQDESV (reference sequence). CDR3 size: 14 residues. For the CDR3, the DNA is TGTGCTAGCAGCTTAAGGCGAAGTGCGGGAGAGTCTCACTTT. Translation gives CASSLRRSAGESHF.

Concerning this clonotype: At one boundary the junction diverges from the germline segment, which might be a read error. The chain is built from TRBV11-2 and TRBJ2-1; TRBD2 matches 11 bases. The CDR3 has 16 residues. Looked up from germline, CDR1 is SGHAT and CDR2 is FQNNGV. CDR3 in DNA: TGCGCCAGCAGCTTAAATAGCGGGAGGGTTGACAATGTGCAGTCCTTC. This gives the protein CASSLNSGRVDNVQSF.

Concerning this clonotype: One end of the junction varies from germline; a read error may be responsible. The chain joins TRBV29-1 to TRBJ2-7; the D is unclear. The CDR3 is 12 amino acids. Looked up from germline, CDR1 is SQVTM and CDR2 is ANQGSEA. The CDR3 sequence: CGVSSDPYEQYF. The CDR3 DNA reads as TGCGGCGTCTCCTCGGATCCCTACGAGCAGTACTTC.

This clonotype occurred a few times. The rearrangement joins TRBV5-1 to TRBJ1-2; D is perhaps TRBD1 (6 bases). The CDR3 contains 13 residues. With 2 bases removed from V and 2 bases from J, the gap between germline ends came to 7 bases. Germline V lookup: CDR1 SGHRS, CDR2 YFSETQ. The CDR3 protein is CASSFQGNYGYTF. The CDR3 coding sequence is TGCGCCAGCAGCTTTCAGGGGAACTATGGCTACACCTTC.

This clonotype appeared a few times. Since a much larger clone is just one base distant, this may be a read error. DNA of the CDR3: TGTGCCAGCAACTTTGCCGGGAACCTAGCCAAAAACATTCAGTACTTC. Its protein product is CASNFAGNLAKNIQYF. This sequence joins TRBV5-4 and TRBJ2-4, with D maybe TRBD2 (5 bases). The CDR3 covers 16 residues. Germline V gene sequence: CDR1 SGHNT, CDR2 YYREEE (reference sequence). Trimming shortened V by 6 bases and J by 0 bases, and 16 bases separated the two germline ends.

This clonotype has a handful of counts. The chain has TRBV5-1 and TRBJ2-3; D may be TRBD1 (6 bases). The V gene's germline CDR1 is SGHRS and CDR2 YFSETQ. This CDR3 is built from 14 residues. Trimming took 2 bases from V and 3 from J, leaving 10 bases between them. For the CDR3, the DNA is TGCGCCAGCAGCTTACAGGGCAGGACAGATACGCAGTATTTT. This translates into CASSLQGRTDTQYF.

The V gene is TRBV11-2, the J gene TRBJ2-1; 12 bases fit TRBD2. V shed 9 bases, J shed 8 bases, and the junction held 17 bases outside the gene matches. Germline CDR1 and CDR2: SGHAT and FQNNGV. The CDR3 extends over 17 amino acids. CDR3 DNA sequence: TGTGCCAGGAGCAGGAGCCTAGCGGGAGGGCCCGGGGATGAGCAGTTCTTC. Encoded protein: CARSRSLAGGPGDEQFF.

Comment on this clonotype: It is unclear where the CDR3 begins or ends on the DNA, so no DNA is shown, and the CDR3 is as TCRdb lists it. The chain combines TRBV5-6 with TRBJ1-2; the D call in the table, TRBD1, was not verified against the DNA. The germline gives CDR1 SGHDT, CDR2 YYEEEE. 14 amino acids form the CDR3, both terminal residues included. CDR3: CAGSYGTPNYGCTF.

To note about this clonotype: At one boundary the junction diverges from the germline segment, which might be a read error. The V call is TRBV11-2, the J call TRBJ2-3; D gene ambiguous. The CDR3 contains 13 residues. Germline CDR1 and CDR2: SGHAT and FQNNGV. CDR3 protein: CANGLDRGDMQYF. CDR3 nucleotides: TGTGCCAACGGCTTAGATCGAGGAGATATGCAGTATTTT.

This chain joins TRBV18 and TRBJ1-2; 7 bases agree with TRBD1. The CDR3 is made up of 14 amino acids. Germline V gene sequence: CDR1 KGHSH, CDR2 LQKENI. J gave up 11 bases and V 4 bases, and 13 bases lay outside the gene matches. This CDR3 is CASSLTTGSFGYTF. Written as DNA, the CDR3 is TGTGCCAGCTCACTTACGACAGGGAGCTTCGGTTACACCTTC.

Notes on this clonotype: A much larger clone lies a single base off, so this may be a read error. The chain recombines TRBV30 with TRBJ2-1; unclear D gene. The germline V gene encodes CDR1 GTSNPN and CDR2 SVGIG (reference sequence). This CDR3 comprises 11 residues. The CDR3 bases are TGTGCCTGGGGTGTAAACAATGAGCAGTTCTTC. Its translation: CAWGVNNEQFF.